The text below deals with one TCR beta chain. This clonotype has more than one count but fewer than ten. No cognate antigen has been identified for it. No quality values exist for individual bases; no much larger clone is one base distant. Reading the germline V gene gives CDR1 SGHDN and CDR2 FVKESK. The junction carries 13 bases between V and J, which are trimmed by 4 bases and 3 bases respectively. The CDR3 has 15 amino acids, counting the end cysteine and phenylalanine. Only CDR3 DNA remains: 45 bases, in frame from the first base. All donors were healthy Caucasians. The twin cohort consisted of three pairs of female monozygotic twins, all aged roughly 18 to 29 years. CD4+ and CD8+ T cell populations were isolated with positive isolation kits from Invitrogen. Receptors were amplified or captured by 5' RACE. Sequenced using an Illumina HiSeq 2000. A universal primer binding site was introduced by template switching, and a unique molecular identifier was present in the final cDNA, enabling accurate counting of TCR cDNA molecules. Specific primers in the conserved constant-segment region were used to synthesize first-strand cDNA for TCR alpha and beta chains. To control for contamination, every cDNA library carried two barcodes: a SMART-Mk sample barcode plus Illumina barcodes. TruSeq adapter sequences along with Illumina sample barcodes were introduced in two successive PCR steps. TCR alpha and beta cDNA libraries were sequenced on the Illumina HiSeq platform with custom primers. The published analysis was carried out like this. MiGEC processed the raw reads to extract unique molecular identifiers, while MiXCR was used to determine the CDR3 positions. For each individual, recombination models were inferred using an EM algorithm with the repgenHMM and IGoR tools. Shared clonotype analysis was performed with the tcR package in R, normalizing sharing by the product of cloneset sizes. To study raw recombination free of thymic and clonal selection effects, out-of-frame nonproductive sequences were analyzed. TCRdb reprocessing: public reads trimmed at Q25 with fastp, clones called with MiXCR, in-frame beta chains kept. Entries are consolidated by CDR3 protein sequence, retaining the most common genes and DNA. TCRdb, not the original authors, processed these V and J calls. Counted in this sample were 200,000 to 250,000 distinct CDR3 sequences; 5.5% to 7.5% of them appeared once. Of the sample, more than 12% is held by the ten largest clones.

The data are from a study of identical twins listed by TCRdb under 2016. For the study in its entirety: The study deep-sequenced TCR alpha and beta repertoires from monozygotic twins, unrelated adults of various ages and cord blood to test whether fetal clonotypes persist. To rule out contamination, replicate twin experiments were performed at different times with different library preparation protocols. What the study reported, not specific to this receptor: Zero-insertion analyses could be partly confounded by invariant T cells such as MAIT and iNKT, although diverse VJ usage argued against such confounding for most clonotypes. The excess sharing between twins in beta out-of-frame sequences was weaker because fewer shared sequences reduced the signal-to-noise ratio. In monozygotic twins, recombination models systematically underestimated out-of-frame TCR alpha sharing, but the models matched the sharing seen between unrelated individuals. Compared with coincidental sharing between unrelated individuals, out-of-frame TCR alpha sequences shared between twins had an excess of sequences with low generation probability. Fewer insertions were carried by abundant cord blood beta clonotypes; a weaker similar trend was observed in young adult naive repertoires, while no such trend was observed in memory repertoires. Because the same donors could not be followed over many years, the conclusions depended on cross-sectional statistical analysis.

This sample also belongs to another study, concerning T cells expressing NK-cell markers. As noted in the second study: TCR beta-chain repertoires were profiled in sorted CD3+CD56+NKG2C+, CD3+CD56+NKG2C- and CD3+CD56-NKG2C+ T-cell subsets from several donors. Of the eight sequenced donors, seven were found to be HCMV-seropositive and one was found to be HCMV-seronegative. In several experiments an anti-gammadeltaTCR antibody was added to restrict sorting to alphabetaTCR-expressing T cells. In six donors, the dominant CD3+CD56+NKG2C+ clonotypes were found to rank among the top 10 CD8+ clonotypes and to make up about 1.0-7.0% of CD8+ T cells. Those dominant clonotypes were again the most abundant among CD3+CD56-NKG2C+ cells in a handful of donors, at about 25-60.1%. Whether the expanded NKG2C-expressing T cell clones were specific for HCMV antigens was left unclear. The study sequenced eight donors, all healthy volunteers chosen at random: three men and five women. A commercial ELISA kit detecting HCMV-specific IgG in serum was used to determine HCMV serostatus. Reads were demultiplexed and grouped by UMI with MIGEC, and clonotypes were assembled and quantified with MiTCR. Only TCR cDNA sequences supported by at least two reads were kept to exclude erroneous sequences. The tcR package was used for downstream repertoire analysis, and clonotypes were matched across fractions by CDR3 nucleotide sequence plus V segment. Antigen specificity was annotated against VDJdb with VDJmatch, allowing one amino acid substitution in CDR3.

The sequencing input was CD8+ T cells sorted from blood. The V gene is TRBV14 and the J gene is TRBJ1-3; 6 matching bases give a weak D call of TRBD1. The clonotype was recovered from a woman younger than 35 in good health. The CDR3 loop reads CASSPIQGVGNTIYF. At the DNA level, the sequence is TGTGCCAGCAGCCCAATACAGGGCGTTGGAAACACCATATATTTT. Where the CDR3 stops, the reference TRBV14 and TRBJ1-3 genes take over; the full variable domain is EAGVTQFPSHSVIEKGQTVTLRCDPISGHDNLYWYRRVMGKEIKFLLHFVKESKQDESGMPNNRFLAERTGGTYSTLKVQPAELEDSGVYFCASSPIQGVGNTIYFGEGSWLTVV.